Listed here are 27 T cell receptor beta chains from one sample, sequenced in a study of T cells in Graves' hyperthyroidism and ophthalmopathy. What was amplified from RNA transcripts were TCR beta CDR3 regions. The HTBI primer set was used in a first-round RT-PCR of the TCR CDR3. A single record per CDR3 protein comes from TCRdb applying MiXCR to the multiplex PCR reads. The sample contains hundreds of thousands of distinct CDR3 sequences, less than 25% of which appear only once. Specimen: blood. The receptors originated from a young man with Graves' ophthalmopathy.

The chain uses TRBV7-9 and TRBJ1-1; D remains unclear. The V and J ends lost 8 bases and 0 bases respectively, with 16 bases between them. Germline assignment: CDR1 SEHNR and CDR2 FQNEAQ (reference sequence). This CDR3 has 15 amino acids. The CDR3: CASAKILTMNTEAFF. As DNA, the CDR3 is TGTGCCAGCGCAAAGATTCTTACTATGAACACTGAAGCTTTCTTT.

This clonotype was observed a single time. A much larger clonotype is one base distant, so this may be a read error. The V call is TRBV11-2, the J call TRBJ1-4; D is ambiguous. Germline CDR1 and CDR2: SGHAT and FQNNGV. The CDR3 has 14 amino acids. DNA of the CDR3: TGTGCCAGCAGCCAGACGACAATCGGGGAAAAACTGCTTTTT. Translation: CASSQTTIGEKLLF.

This chain joins TRBV29-1 and TRBJ2-7, with 7 bases that match TRBD1. V was pared by 6 bases and J by 3 bases, with 2 bases of the junction left unmatched. The CDR3 is 11 amino acids. Germline CDR1 SQVTM, CDR2 ANQGSEA. In DNA form, the CDR3 reads TGCAGCGTGAACAGGGGCTACGAGCAGTACTTC. Translated: CSVNRGYEQYF.

This chain connects TRBV12-3 or TRBV12-4 to TRBJ2-1, with 10 bases matching TRBD1. The CDR3 extends over 15 amino acids. Germline trimming cut 7 bases from V and 3 bases from J; bases unmatched to any gene: 6. CDR3 nucleotides: TGTGCCAGCAACCCCAGGACAGGGGGCTACAATGAGCAGTTCTTC. It is translated as CASNPRTGGYNEQFF.

Here the CDR3 reads CASSIRETHNEQFF. The CDR3 nucleotides read TGTGCCAGTAGTATTCGGGAGACCCACAATGAGCAGTTCTTC. V usage is TRBV19 and J usage is TRBJ2-1; D possibly corresponds to TRBD2 (6 bases). CDR3 size: 14 residues. The germline gives CDR1 LNHDA, CDR2 SQIVND (reference sequence). V shed 3 bases and J shed 5 bases, with 11 bases lying between them.

The chain employs TRBV6-5 and TRBJ2-2; 7 bases agree with TRBD2. This CDR3 contains 16 residues. J was trimmed by 2 bases and V by 0 bases; bases with no gene match: 3. The germline CDR1 and CDR2 sequences are MNHEY and SVGAGI. The CDR3: CASSYSASGNTGELFF. In nucleotides, the CDR3 is TGTGCCAGCAGTTACTCCGCTAGCGGCAACACCGGGGAGCTGTTTTTT.

This clonotype was recorded a few times. The chain recombines TRBV30 with TRBJ2-4; possibly TRBD2 for D (6 bases). V lost 2 bases and J lost 6, with 14 bases in between. From germline, CDR1 is GTSNPN and CDR2 SVGIG (reference sequence). This CDR3 spans 14 amino acids. CDR3 sequence: CAWSRGGTLNIQYF. In nucleotides, the CDR3 is TGTGCCTGGAGTAGGGGCGGGACGTTAAACATTCAGTACTTC.

This clonotype was counted many times. The V and J genes are TRBV28 and TRBJ2-1; 7 bases are shared with TRBD2. Unmatched junction bases numbered 9, after V lost 5 bases and J lost 5 bases. The CDR3 totals 15 residues. CDR1 and CDR2 (germline): MDHEN, SYDVKM. The CDR3 loop is CASSPSGAGDNEQFF. For the CDR3, the DNA is TGTGCCAGCAGTCCCTCCGGGGCGGGGGACAATGAGCAGTTCTTC.

This clonotype was seen many times. The chain is built from TRBV11-2 and TRBJ2-3; perhaps TRBD1 as D (6 bases). Germline lookup yields CDR1 SGHAT and CDR2 FQNNGV. V dropped 4 bases and J dropped 3 bases, with 14 bases sitting between them. The CDR3 runs to 15 residues. Written as DNA, the CDR3 is TGTGCCAGCAGCTCCCCTGGGGGCGCGACAGATACGCAGTATTTT. Translation: CASSSPGGATDTQYF. The whole variable domain, filled in from reference TRBV11-2 and TRBJ2-3, reads EAGVAQSPRYKIIEKRQSVAFWCNPISGHATLYWYQQILGQGPKLLIQFQNNGVVDDSQLPKDRFSAERLKGVDSTLKIQPAKLEDSAVYLCASSSPGGATDTQYFGPGTRLTVL.

The chain uses TRBV6-4 and TRBJ1-2; weak D call: TRBD1 (5 bases). This CDR3 region has 14 residues. Germline assignment: CDR1 MRHNA and CDR2 SNTAGT. V was pared by 3 bases and J by 8 bases, with 16 bases between. The CDR3 bases are TGTGCCAGCAGTGAGGGACTCCCGGGGAAAGGCTACACCTTC. As protein: CASSEGLPGKGYTF.

The chain is built from TRBV27 and TRBJ1-1; 7 nucleotides agree with TRBD1. Trimming at V came to 6 bases and at J to 5 bases, leaving 6 bases not matched to a gene. Germline CDR1 reads MNHEY; CDR2 reads SMNVEV (reference sequence). This CDR3 contains 13 residues. The DNA for the CDR3 is TGTGCCAGCAGAGGGACAGCACAAACTGAAGCTTTCTTT. As protein: CASRGTAQTEAFF.

J is TRBJ2-7 and V is TRBV14; D possibly corresponds to TRBD1 (5 bases). The CDR3 has 13 amino acids. The V gene's germline CDR1 is SGHDN and CDR2 FVKESK. V was trimmed by 0 bases and J by 7 bases, leaving 10 bases between them. The chain's CDR3 is CASSQESGLEQYF. In DNA form, the CDR3 reads TGTGCCAGCAGCCAAGAATCAGGGTTGGAGCAGTACTTC.

About this clonotype itself: Relative to the germline gene, one junction end is altered; a read error may explain this. V and J are TRBV10-2 and TRBJ2-3; the D gene is possibly TRBD1 (7 bases). The germline gives CDR1 WSHSY, CDR2 SAAADI. The CDR3 has 15 residues. CDR3 sequence: CATSSGGFLTDTQYF. CDR3 nucleotide sequence: TGCGCCACCAGTTCAGGGGGGTTTCTCACAGATACGCAGTATTTT.

The chain employs TRBV19 and TRBJ2-2; 7 bases line up with TRBD2. The CDR3 covers 14 residues. Germline V gene data show CDR1 as LNHDA and CDR2 as SQIVND (reference sequence). V shed 2 bases and J 6 bases; nucleotides not matched to a gene: 3. CDR3 nucleotide sequence: TGTGCCAGTAGTATATCTACTAGCGCCGGGGAGCTGTTTTTT. Translation gives CASSISTSAGELFF.

This clonotype occurred a few times. The genes are TRBV11-2 and TRBJ2-4; no firm D call. The CDR3 length is 15 residues. Germline V gene sequence: CDR1 SGHAT, CDR2 FQNNGV. The ends were cut back, 5 bases at V and 0 bases at J, with 11 bases in the middle. As DNA, the CDR3 is TGTGCCAGCAGCGCAACAGACCTAGCCAAAAACATTCAGTACTTC. Its translation is CASSATDLAKNIQYF. The whole variable domain, filled in from reference TRBV11-2 and TRBJ2-4, reads EAGVAQSPRYKIIEKRQSVAFWCNPISGHATLYWYQQILGQGPKLLIQFQNNGVVDDSQLPKDRFSAERLKGVDSTLKIQPAKLEDSAVYLCASSATDLAKNIQYFGAGTRLSVL.

Many counts were recorded for this clonotype. The chain joins TRBV11-2 to TRBJ2-1; the match to TRBD1 covers 10 bases. The V segment lost 5 bases and the J segment 4 bases; nucleotides outside the gene matches: 5. CDR3 size: 15 residues. Germline V gene lookup returns CDR1 SGHAT and CDR2 FQNNGV. CDR3 loop: CASSLGTGAYNEQFF. In DNA, the CDR3 is TGTGCCAGCAGCCTTGGGACAGGGGCTTACAATGAGCAGTTCTTC.

The chain employs TRBV30 and TRBJ1-4; D call uncertain. The CDR3 runs to 14 residues. V was trimmed by 0 bases and J by 4 bases, leaving 9 bases between them. Germline V gene sequence: CDR1 GTSNPN, CDR2 SVGIG (reference sequence). The CDR3 loop is CAWSVRQSNEKLFF. DNA of the CDR3: TGTGCCTGGAGTGTTCGGCAGAGTAATGAAAAACTGTTTTTT.

The J gene is TRBJ1-5, the V gene TRBV19, with a tentative D call TRBD1 (6 bases). Germline CDR1 LNHDA, CDR2 SQIVND (reference sequence). The CDR3 loop spans 14 amino acids. Trimming cost V 3 bases and J 4 bases, with 10 bases left between them. CDR3 region: CASSIQGRNQPQHF. DNA of the CDR3: TGTGCCAGTAGTATCCAGGGGAGGAATCAGCCCCAGCATTTT.

The CDR3 DNA follows: TGCAGTGCCTCGACACCGGACCAAGAGACCCAGTACTTC. Its protein is CSASTPDQETQYF. V is TRBV20-1 and J is TRBJ2-5; no clear D gene. The V and J ends lost 6 bases and 0 bases respectively, with 11 bases between them. The CDR3 is made up of 13 amino acids. Germline loops: CDR1 DFQATT, CDR2 SNEGSKA (reference sequence).

This clonotype was detected a few times. The V and J genes are TRBV7-2 and TRBJ2-7; D ambiguous. Per germline, CDR1 SGHTA and CDR2 FQGNSA. The CDR3 runs to 12 residues. Deletions cut 3 bases from V and 4 bases from J, with 7 bases between. The CDR3 nucleotides are TGTGCCAGCAGCTTCCGCCATTACGAGCAGTACTTC. Its protein is CASSFRHYEQYF.

There are a few counts of this clonotype. The CDR3 sequence: CASRDSGRAHEQYF. CDR3 bases: TGTGCCAGCAGGGATAGCGGGAGGGCCCACGAGCAGTACTTC. V and J are TRBV6-1 and TRBJ2-7, with 11 bases lining up with TRBD2. Unmatched junction bases numbered 6, after V lost 6 bases and J lost 5 bases. The CDR3 spans 14 residues. Per the germline V gene, CDR1 is MNHNS and CDR2 is SASEGT.

CDR3 region: CSARLLAGSYEQYF. DNA for the CDR3: TGCAGTGCTAGACTGCTAGCGGGCTCCTACGAGCAGTACTTC. The V and J genes are TRBV20-1 and TRBJ2-7; 8 bases map to TRBD2. The CDR3 sequence is 14 residues long. V trimming: 2 bases; J trimming: 0 bases; junction bases outside the gene matches: 3. Per germline, CDR1 DFQATT and CDR2 SNEGSKA (reference sequence).

This clonotype has a count of ten or more. This rearrangement joins TRBV5-1 to TRBJ1-2, with 10 positions matching TRBD1. CDR1 is SGHRS and CDR2 is YFSETQ in the germline V gene. J lost 3 bases, V lost 1 base, and 6 bases had no gene match. This CDR3 has 16 residues. CDR3 sequence: CASSLQVGQGDYGYTF. The CDR3 coding sequence is TGCGCCAGCAGCTTGCAAGTCGGACAGGGGGACTATGGCTACACCTTC.

The gene calls are TRBV29-1 and TRBJ2-7, with 11 bases matching TRBD1. Germline V gene lookup returns CDR1 SQVTM and CDR2 ANQGSEA. After removal of 4 bases from V and 3 bases from J, the junction contained 2 bases not matched to a gene. This CDR3 is built from 13 residues. CDR3 sequence (DNA): TGCAGCGTTGCGGACAGGGGGCACTACGAGCAGTACTTC. The encoded protein is CSVADRGHYEQYF.

The chain couples TRBV5-1 to TRBJ1-5; D gene unclear. The CDR3 totals 14 residues. Germline V gene lookup returns CDR1 SGHRS and CDR2 YFSETQ. Between the trimmed V and J ends, which lost 4 bases and 5 bases, there was a span of 13 bases. CDR3: CASSPGGPDQPQHF. The CDR3 region has the DNA TGCGCCAGCAGCCCTGGAGGGCCAGATCAGCCCCAGCATTTT.

This clonotype appeared many times. CDR3 DNA: TGTGCCAGCAGTTTACAAGGGGGCGTGAACACTGAAGCTTTCTTT. Encoded protein: CASSLQGGVNTEAFF. The V gene is TRBV28, the J gene TRBJ1-1; 7 bases are a match to TRBD1. Germline CDR1 MDHEN, CDR2 SYDVKM. With 2 bases clipped from V and 0 bases from J, the junction kept 3 bases outside the gene matches. The CDR3 runs to 15 residues.

The rearrangement uses TRBV4-1 and TRBJ1-3; 8 positions match TRBD1. V shed 4 bases, J shed 1 base, and the junction held 6 bases outside the gene matches. The CDR3 is made up of 16 amino acids. Germline lookup yields CDR1 MGHRA and CDR2 YSYEKL. Here the CDR3 DNA reads TGCGCCAGCAGCCCGCAGGGGGCGCGATCTGGAAACACCATATATTTT. Its protein product is CASSPQGARSGNTIYF.